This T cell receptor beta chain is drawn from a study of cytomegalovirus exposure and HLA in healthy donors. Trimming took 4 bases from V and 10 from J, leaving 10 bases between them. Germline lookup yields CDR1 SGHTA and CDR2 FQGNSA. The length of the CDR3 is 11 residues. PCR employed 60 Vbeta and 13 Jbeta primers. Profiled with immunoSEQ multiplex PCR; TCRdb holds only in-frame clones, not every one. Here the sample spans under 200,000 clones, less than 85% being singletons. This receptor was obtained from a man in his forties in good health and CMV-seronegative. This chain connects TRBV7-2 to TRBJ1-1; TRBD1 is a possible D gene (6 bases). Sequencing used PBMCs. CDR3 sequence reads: CASSYRVSAFF. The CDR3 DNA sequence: TGTGCCAGCAGCTACAGGGTGTCAGCTTTCTTT.